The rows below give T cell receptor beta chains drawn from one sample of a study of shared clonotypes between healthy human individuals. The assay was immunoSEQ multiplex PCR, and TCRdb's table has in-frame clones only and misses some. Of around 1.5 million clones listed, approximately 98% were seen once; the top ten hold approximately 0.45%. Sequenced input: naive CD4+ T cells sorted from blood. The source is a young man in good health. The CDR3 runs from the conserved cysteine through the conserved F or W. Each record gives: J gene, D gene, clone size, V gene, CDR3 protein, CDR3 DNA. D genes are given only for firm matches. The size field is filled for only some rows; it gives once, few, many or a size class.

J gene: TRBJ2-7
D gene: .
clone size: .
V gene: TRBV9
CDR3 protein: CASSVGAGSTYEQYF
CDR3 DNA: TGTGCCAGCAGCGTAGGGGCAGGCTCGACCTACGAGCAGTACTTC

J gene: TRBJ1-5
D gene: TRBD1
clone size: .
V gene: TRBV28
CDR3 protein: CASSLYRTGSSSNQPQHF
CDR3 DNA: TGTGCCAGCAGTTTATATCGGACAGGGAGTTCTAGCAATCAGCCCCAGCATTTT

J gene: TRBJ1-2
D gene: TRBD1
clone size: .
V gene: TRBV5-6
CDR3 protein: CASSRPTGNYGYTF
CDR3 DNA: TGTGCCAGCAGCCGTCCGACAGGGAACTATGGCTACACCTTC

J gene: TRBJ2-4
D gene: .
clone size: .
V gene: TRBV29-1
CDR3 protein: CSVSWSVKNIQYF
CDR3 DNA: TGCAGCGTGTCATGGTCGGTCAAAAACATTCAGTACTTC

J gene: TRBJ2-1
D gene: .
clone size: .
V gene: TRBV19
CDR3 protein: CASRPTGTREQFF
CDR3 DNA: TGTGCCAGTAGACCCACAGGGACGCGGGAGCAGTTCTTC

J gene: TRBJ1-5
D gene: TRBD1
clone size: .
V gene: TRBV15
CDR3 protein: CATSRTGQENQPQHF
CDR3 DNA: TGTGCCACCAGCAGAACAGGACAGGAGAATCAGCCCCAGCATTTT

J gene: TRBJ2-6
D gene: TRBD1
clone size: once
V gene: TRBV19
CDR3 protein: CASSIFGRGRDGANVLTF
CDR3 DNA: TGTGCCAGTAGTATATTTGGCAGGGGGCGCGATGGGGCCAACGTCCTGACTTTC

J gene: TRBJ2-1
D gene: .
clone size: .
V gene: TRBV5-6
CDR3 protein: CASSFRRVSYNEQFF
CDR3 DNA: TGTGCCAGCAGCTTTAGGAGGGTTTCCTACAATGAGCAGTTCTTC

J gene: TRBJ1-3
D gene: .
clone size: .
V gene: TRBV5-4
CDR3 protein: CASSDETNSGNTIYF
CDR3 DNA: TGTGCCAGCAGTGACGAAACTAACTCTGGAAACACCATATATTTT

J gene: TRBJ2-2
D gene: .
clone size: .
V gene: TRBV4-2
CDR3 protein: CASSQAPGELFF
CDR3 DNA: TGTGCCAGCAGCCAGGCGCCCGGGGAGCTGTTTTTT

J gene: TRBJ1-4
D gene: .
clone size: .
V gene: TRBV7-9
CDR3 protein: CASSSLPGSRGRANEKLFF
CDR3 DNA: TGTGCCAGCAGCTCACTACCGGGCTCCAGGGGAAGGGCTAATGAAAAACTGTTTTTT

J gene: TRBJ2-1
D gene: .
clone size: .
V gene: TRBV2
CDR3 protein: CASSGTVSSYNEQFF
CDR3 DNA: TGTGCCAGCAGTGGTACCGTTAGCTCCTACAATGAGCAGTTCTTC

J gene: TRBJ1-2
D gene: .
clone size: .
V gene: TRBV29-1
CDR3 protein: CSVGTASGGYTF
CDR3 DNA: TGCAGCGTTGGAACAGCCTCCGGGGGCTACACCTTC

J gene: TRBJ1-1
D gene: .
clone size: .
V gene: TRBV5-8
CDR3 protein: CASSLGTLMNTEAFF
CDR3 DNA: TGTGCCAGCAGCTTGGGGACACTCATGAACACTGAAGCTTTCTTT

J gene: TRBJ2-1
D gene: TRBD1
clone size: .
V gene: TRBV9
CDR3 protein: CASSVDGTGRQFF
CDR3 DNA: TGTGCCAGCAGCGTAGACGGGACAGGGAGGCAGTTCTTC

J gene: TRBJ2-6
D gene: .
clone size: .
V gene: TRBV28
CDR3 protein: CASTSLGDSGANVLTF
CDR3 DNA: TGTGCCAGCACTTCCCTCGGAGACTCTGGGGCCAACGTCCTGACTTTC

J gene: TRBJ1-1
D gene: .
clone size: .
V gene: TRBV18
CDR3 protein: CASSPAPNTEAFF
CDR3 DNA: TGTGCCAGCTCACCAGCCCCGAACACTGAAGCTTTCTTT

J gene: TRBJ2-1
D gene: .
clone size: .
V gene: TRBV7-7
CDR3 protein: CASSLSQGIHEQFF
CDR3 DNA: TGTGCTAGCAGCTTAAGCCAGGGGATACATGAGCAGTTCTTC

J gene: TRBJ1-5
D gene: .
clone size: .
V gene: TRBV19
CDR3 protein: CASHALIVSQPQHF
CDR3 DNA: TGTGCCAGTCACGCTCTGATCGTGAGCCAGCCCCAGCATTTT

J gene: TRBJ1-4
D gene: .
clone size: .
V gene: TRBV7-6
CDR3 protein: CASSRNPDNEKLFF
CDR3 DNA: TGTGCCAGCAGCAGGAATCCCGATAATGAAAAACTGTTTTTT

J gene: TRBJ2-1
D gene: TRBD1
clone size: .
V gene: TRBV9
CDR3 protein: CASSALTGGLGNEQFF
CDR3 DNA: TGTGCCAGCAGCGCGCTGACAGGGGGCTTGGGGAATGAGCAGTTCTTC

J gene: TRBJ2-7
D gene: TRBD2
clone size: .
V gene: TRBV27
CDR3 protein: CASSPRTSGSGNEQYF
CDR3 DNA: TGTGCCAGCAGTCCTAGGACTAGCGGGTCGGGAAACGAGCAGTACTTC

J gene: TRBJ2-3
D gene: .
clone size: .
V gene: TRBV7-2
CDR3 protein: CASSSTGTLVTDTQYF
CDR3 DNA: TGTGCCAGCAGCTCTACAGGGACTCTCGTCACAGATACGCAGTATTTT

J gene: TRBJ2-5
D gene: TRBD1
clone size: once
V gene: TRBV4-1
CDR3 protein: CASSLTGGETQYF
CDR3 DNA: TGCGCCAGCAGCCTTACAGGGGGCGAGACCCAGTACTTC

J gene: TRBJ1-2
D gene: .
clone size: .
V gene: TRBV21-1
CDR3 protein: CASSKEKGQNPGYTF
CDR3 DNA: TGTGCCAGCAGCAAAGAAAAGGGACAGAACCCTGGCTACACCTTC

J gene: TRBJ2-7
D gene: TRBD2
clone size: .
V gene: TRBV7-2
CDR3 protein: CASSLSGSHYEQYF
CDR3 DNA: TGTGCCAGCAGCCTTAGCGGGAGTCACTACGAGCAGTACTTC

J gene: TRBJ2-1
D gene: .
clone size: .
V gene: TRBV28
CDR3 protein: CASSGYGGNEQFF
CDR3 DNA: TGTGCCAGCAGTGGGTACGGGGGCAATGAGCAGTTCTTC

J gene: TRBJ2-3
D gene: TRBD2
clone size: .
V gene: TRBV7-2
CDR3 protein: CASHAGRGTDTQYF
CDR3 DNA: TGTGCCAGCCACGCGGGGAGGGGCACAGATACGCAGTATTTT

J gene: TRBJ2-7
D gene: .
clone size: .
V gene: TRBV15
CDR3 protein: CATSREWATYEQYF
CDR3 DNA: TGTGCCACCAGCAGAGAATGGGCGACCTACGAGCAGTACTTC

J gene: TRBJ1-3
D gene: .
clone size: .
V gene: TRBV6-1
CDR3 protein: CASRVGGSSGNTIYF
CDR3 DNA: TGTGCCAGCAGAGTTGGCGGAAGCTCTGGAAACACCATATATTTT

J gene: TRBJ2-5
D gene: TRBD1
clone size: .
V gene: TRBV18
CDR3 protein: CASSPRDREETQYF
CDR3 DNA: TGTGCCAGCTCACCACGGGACAGAGAAGAGACCCAGTACTTC

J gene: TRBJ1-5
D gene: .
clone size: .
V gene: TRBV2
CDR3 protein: CASSMMEGNQPQHF
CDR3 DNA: TGTGCCAGCAGTATGATGGAGGGGAATCAGCCCCAGCATTTT

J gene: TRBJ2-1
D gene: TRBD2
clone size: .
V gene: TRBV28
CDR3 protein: CAIYRGTSGSQWENEQFF
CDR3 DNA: TGTGCCATCTATCGGGGGACTAGCGGGAGTCAATGGGAGAATGAGCAGTTCTTC

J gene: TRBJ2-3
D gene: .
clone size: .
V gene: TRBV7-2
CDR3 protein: CASSLAFGNPTDTQYF
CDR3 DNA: TGTGCCAGCAGCTTAGCGTTCGGAAATCCCACAGATACGCAGTATTTT

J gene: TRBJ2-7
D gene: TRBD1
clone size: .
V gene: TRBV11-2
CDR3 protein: CASSLYMGQASTYEQYF
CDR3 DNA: TGTGCCAGCAGCTTATATATGGGACAGGCTTCAACCTACGAGCAGTACTTC

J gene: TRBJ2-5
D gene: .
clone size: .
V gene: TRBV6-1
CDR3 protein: CASRTGTTHTQYF
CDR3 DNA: TGTGCCAGCAGGACTGGGACCACTCATACCCAGTACTTC

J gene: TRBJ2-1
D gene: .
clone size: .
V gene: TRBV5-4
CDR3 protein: CASSLYLVHNEQFF
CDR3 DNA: TGTGCCAGCAGCTTGTACCTAGTCCACAATGAGCAGTTCTTC

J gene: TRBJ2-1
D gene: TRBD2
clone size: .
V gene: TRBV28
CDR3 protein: CASRTGGSGSYNEQFF
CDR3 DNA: TGTGCCAGCAGAACGGGAGGGAGTGGCTCCTACAATGAGCAGTTCTTC

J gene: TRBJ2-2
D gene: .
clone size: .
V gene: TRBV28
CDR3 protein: CASSQQVPGELFF
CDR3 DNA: TGTGCCAGCAGCCAACAGGTGCCGGGGGAGCTGTTTTTT

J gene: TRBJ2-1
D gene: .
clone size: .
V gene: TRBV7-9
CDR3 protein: CASSLGHRVEYNEQFF
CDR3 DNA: TGTGCCAGCAGCTTAGGGCACAGGGTAGAATACAATGAGCAGTTCTTC

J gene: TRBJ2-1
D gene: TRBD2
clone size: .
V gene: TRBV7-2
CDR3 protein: CAAPLGRENEQFF
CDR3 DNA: TGTGCCGCCCCCCTCGGGAGGGAGAATGAGCAGTTCTTC

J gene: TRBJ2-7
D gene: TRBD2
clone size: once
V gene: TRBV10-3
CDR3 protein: CAISDGGTGTYEQYF
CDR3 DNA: TGTGCCATCAGTGACGGGGGGACCGGGACCTACGAGCAGTACTTC

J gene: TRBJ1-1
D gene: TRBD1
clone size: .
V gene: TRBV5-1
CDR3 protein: CASSLGQGTMNTEAFF
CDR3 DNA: TGCGCCAGCAGCCTAGGACAGGGAACTATGAACACTGAAGCTTTCTTT

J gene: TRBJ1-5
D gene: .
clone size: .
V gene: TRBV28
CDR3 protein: CASRSGVYQPQHF
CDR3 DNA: TGTGCCAGCAGATCAGGGGTCTATCAGCCCCAGCATTTT

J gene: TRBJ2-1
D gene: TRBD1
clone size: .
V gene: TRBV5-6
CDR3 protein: CASSFATGGVYNEQFF
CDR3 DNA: TGTGCCAGCAGCTTTGCGACAGGGGGCGTCTACAATGAGCAGTTCTTC

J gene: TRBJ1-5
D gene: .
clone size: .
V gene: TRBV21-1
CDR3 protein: CASSAYRDRGNLPLCQPQHF
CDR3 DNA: TGTGCCAGCAGCGCCTACCGGGACAGGGGGAACCTTCCTCTCTGTCAGCCCCAGCATTTT

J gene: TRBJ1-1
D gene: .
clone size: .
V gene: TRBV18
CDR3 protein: CASSPDVPNTEAFF
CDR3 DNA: TGTGCCAGCTCACCGGACGTTCCGAACACTGAAGCTTTCTTT

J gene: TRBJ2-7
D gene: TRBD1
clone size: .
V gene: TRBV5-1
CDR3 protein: CASGSGTGGTKQYF
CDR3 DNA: TGCGCCAGCGGGTCCGGGACAGGGGGGACGAAGCAGTACTTC